This T cell receptor (beta chain) was sequenced during a study of T cell responses to AZD1222 COVID-19 vaccine. Study conclusions and caveats: Among spike-specific TCRs, nearly half reportedly target unmutated variant regions.

For this clone: As yet, its antigen is unknown.

The germline V gene has CDR1 SGHNT and CDR2 YYREEE (reference sequence). Trimming removed 1 base at V and 3 bases at J, with 19 bases between. The CDR3 sequence is 17 residues long. Clones were read by immunoSEQ multiplex PCR, and TCRdb kept only the in-frame ones, dropping some. The sample lists about 160,000 clones, approximately 90% occurring once. V and J are TRBV5-4 and TRBJ1-2, with D unresolved. The TCR originated in an adult in good health. The sample in question was peripheral blood, obtained on day 0 of AZD1222 vaccination. CDR3 bases: TGTGCCAGCAGCTTGTTTTACCTGAACAAGCCCTACTATGGCTACACCTTC. It yields the protein CASSLFYLNKPYYGYTF.